This is a list of T cell receptor beta chains from one sample in a study of blood T cell repertoires in COVID-19. TCRdb's table, derived via immunoSEQ multiplex PCR, lists solely in-frame clones and lacks some. The repertoire holds roughly 200,000 clones, with roughly 90% as singletons. Sequenced: peripheral blood. These receptors were obtained from a man aged 65 to 85 with acute or convalescent COVID-19. CDR3s include the opening cysteine and the closing phenylalanine or tryptophan. Each record gives: J gene, D gene, clone size, V gene, CDR3 protein, CDR3 DNA. D genes are given only for firm matches. The size entry is marked missing in some rows and otherwise reads once, few, many or a size class.

J gene: TRBJ2-1
D gene: TRBD2
clone size: once
V gene: TRBV6-1
CDR3 protein: CASSEALGLAGGGEQFF
CDR3 DNA: TGTGCCAGCAGTGAAGCCTTGGGACTAGCGGGAGGAGGTGAGCAGTTCTTC

J gene: TRBJ2-5
D gene: TRBD1
clone size: .
V gene: TRBV7-2
CDR3 protein: CASRPGQGVWETQYF
CDR3 DNA: TGTGCCAGCCGACCGGGACAGGGGGTCTGGGAGACCCAGTACTTC

J gene: TRBJ2-7
D gene: TRBD1
clone size: .
V gene: TRBV14
CDR3 protein: CASSQPGQGTVEQYF
CDR3 DNA: TGTGCCAGCAGCCAGCCGGGACAGGGGACGGTCGAGCAGTACTTC

J gene: TRBJ2-5
D gene: TRBD1
clone size: few
V gene: TRBV12-5
CDR3 protein: CASGLGDRGKETQYF
CDR3 DNA: TGTGCTAGTGGTTTGGGGGACAGGGGGAAAGAGACCCAGTACTTC

J gene: TRBJ1-1
D gene: TRBD1
clone size: .
V gene: TRBV4-2
CDR3 protein: CASSPRDRGWTEAFF
CDR3 DNA: TGTGCCAGCAGCCCCCGGGACAGGGGGTGGACTGAAGCTTTCTTT

J gene: TRBJ1-1
D gene: TRBD1
clone size: .
V gene: TRBV6-5
CDR3 protein: CASRLTGEATEAFF
CDR3 DNA: TGTGCCAGCAGACTAACAGGGGAGGCCACTGAAGCTTTCTTT

J gene: TRBJ2-7
D gene: .
clone size: .
V gene: TRBV5-8
CDR3 protein: CASSGSDEQYF
CDR3 DNA: TGTGCCAGCAGCGGCAGCGACGAGCAGTACTTC

J gene: TRBJ1-5
D gene: .
clone size: .
V gene: TRBV6-2/TRBV6-3
CDR3 protein: CASSYRTVETSTQHF
CDR3 DNA: TGTGCCAGCAGTTACAGGACAGTGGAGACTTCGACCCAGCATTTT

J gene: TRBJ1-4
D gene: .
clone size: .
V gene: TRBV19
CDR3 protein: CASIGTHGSEKLFF
CDR3 DNA: TGTGCCAGTATAGGGACTCACGGGTCTGAAAAACTGTTTTTT

J gene: TRBJ1-1
D gene: .
clone size: once
V gene: TRBV19
CDR3 protein: CASSLAGDNTEAFF
CDR3 DNA: TGTGCCAGTAGTCTCGCAGGGGACAACACTGAAGCTTTCTTT

J gene: TRBJ2-1
D gene: TRBD2
clone size: once
V gene: TRBV11-3
CDR3 protein: CASSLGASGALDEQFF
CDR3 DNA: TGTGCCAGCAGCTTAGGGGCTAGCGGAGCTCTGGATGAGCAGTTCTTC

J gene: TRBJ1-2
D gene: .
clone size: .
V gene: TRBV7-2
CDR3 protein: CASSSEGGANPRGYTF
CDR3 DNA: TGTGCCAGCAGCTCAGAAGGGGGGGCGAATCCCCGTGGCTACACCTTC

J gene: TRBJ2-2
D gene: TRBD2
clone size: once
V gene: TRBV5-1
CDR3 protein: CASSWGTSGRFTGELFF
CDR3 DNA: TGCGCCAGCAGCTGGGGGACTAGCGGGAGGTTCACCGGGGAGCTGTTTTTT

J gene: TRBJ2-2
D gene: .
clone size: .
V gene: TRBV6-5
CDR3 protein: CASRGGAVRTGELFF
CDR3 DNA: TGTGCCAGCAGGGGGGGAGCGGTAAGAACCGGGGAGCTGTTTTTT

J gene: TRBJ2-2
D gene: .
clone size: .
V gene: TRBV6-2/TRBV6-3
CDR3 protein: CASSLQGIAGELFF
CDR3 DNA: TGTGCCAGCAGTTTACAGGGTATTGCCGGGGAGCTGTTTTTT

J gene: TRBJ1-6
D gene: TRBD1
clone size: once
V gene: TRBV2
CDR3 protein: CASSEQGALGSPLHF
CDR3 DNA: TGTGCCAGCAGTGAGCAGGGGGCTTTAGGATCACCCCTCCACTTT

J gene: TRBJ1-2
D gene: .
clone size: few
V gene: TRBV29-1
CDR3 protein: CSVQSPGSYGYTF
CDR3 DNA: TGCAGCGTCCAATCCCCAGGCTCCTATGGCTACACCTTC

J gene: TRBJ2-5
D gene: TRBD2
clone size: .
V gene: TRBV19
CDR3 protein: CASRGRGTSGSDF
CDR3 DNA: TGTGCCAGTAGGGGACGGGGGACTAGCGGGAGCGACTTC

J gene: TRBJ2-4
D gene: TRBD2
clone size: .
V gene: TRBV30
CDR3 protein: CAWGALSAGGLNIQYF
CDR3 DNA: TGTGCCTGGGGGGCCTTATCAGCGGGAGGATTGAACATTCAGTACTTC

J gene: TRBJ2-5
D gene: TRBD1
clone size: .
V gene: TRBV29-1
CDR3 protein: CSVDFSDRVFGETQYF
CDR3 DNA: TGCAGCGTTGATTTTTCGGACAGGGTATTTGGGGAGACCCAGTACTTC

J gene: TRBJ1-1
D gene: .
clone size: .
V gene: TRBV12-3/TRBV12-4
CDR3 protein: CASRRQPNTEAFF
CDR3 DNA: TGTGCCAGCAGAAGACAGCCGAACACTGAAGCTTTCTTT

J gene: TRBJ2-2
D gene: .
clone size: .
V gene: TRBV19
CDR3 protein: CASKHTGNTGELFF
CDR3 DNA: TGTGCCAGTAAACACACAGGGAACACCGGGGAGCTGTTTTTT

J gene: TRBJ1-5
D gene: .
clone size: .
V gene: TRBV5-1
CDR3 protein: CASSEGGGDQPQHF
CDR3 DNA: TGCGCCAGCAGTGAAGGTGGAGGCGATCAGCCCCAGCATTTT

J gene: TRBJ1-2
D gene: TRBD1
clone size: .
V gene: TRBV7-9
CDR3 protein: CASSSWTGVDYGYTF
CDR3 DNA: TGTGCCAGCAGCTCCTGGACAGGGGTGGACTATGGCTACACCTTC

J gene: TRBJ2-1
D gene: TRBD2
clone size: once
V gene: TRBV14
CDR3 protein: CASSQDKTSGYNEQFF
CDR3 DNA: TGTGCCAGCAGCCAAGATAAAACTAGCGGTTACAATGAGCAGTTCTTC

J gene: TRBJ2-7
D gene: TRBD2
clone size: .
V gene: TRBV11-3
CDR3 protein: CASSLYVAGRSYEQYF
CDR3 DNA: TGTGCCAGCAGCTTATATGTAGCGGGAAGATCTTACGAGCAGTACTTC

J gene: TRBJ2-1
D gene: TRBD1
clone size: .
V gene: TRBV28
CDR3 protein: CASRRRQGGYNEQFF
CDR3 DNA: TGTGCCAGCAGACGTCGACAGGGGGGGTACAATGAGCAGTTCTTC

J gene: TRBJ1-2
D gene: TRBD1
clone size: once
V gene: TRBV19
CDR3 protein: CATRDRGHYGYTF
CDR3 DNA: TGCGCTACCCGGGACAGGGGGCATTATGGCTACACCTTC

J gene: TRBJ2-5
D gene: TRBD1
clone size: .
V gene: TRBV2
CDR3 protein: CASRKQGAGETQYF
CDR3 DNA: TGTGCCAGCAGAAAACAGGGGGCTGGGGAGACCCAGTACTTC

J gene: TRBJ1-3
D gene: TRBD1
clone size: .
V gene: TRBV18
CDR3 protein: CASSSPGQGSGNTIYF
CDR3 DNA: TGTGCCAGCTCGTCACCGGGACAGGGTTCTGGAAACACCATATATTTT

J gene: TRBJ2-1
D gene: TRBD2
clone size: once
V gene: TRBV7-3
CDR3 protein: CASSSSGTSYNEQFF
CDR3 DNA: TGTGCCAGCAGCTCCTCCGGGACTAGTTACAATGAGCAGTTCTTC

J gene: TRBJ1-4
D gene: TRBD1
clone size: once
V gene: TRBV11-2
CDR3 protein: CASSLIGTGEKLFF
CDR3 DNA: TGTGCCAGCAGCTTGATCGGGACAGGGGAAAAACTGTTTTTT

J gene: TRBJ2-5
D gene: .
clone size: .
V gene: TRBV25-1
CDR3 protein: CASSEARRGQYQETQYF
CDR3 DNA: TGTGCCAGCAGTGAAGCCCGACGCGGCCAGTACCAAGAGACCCAGTACTTC

J gene: TRBJ2-3
D gene: TRBD2
clone size: .
V gene: TRBV9
CDR3 protein: CASSARLAGDTDTQYF
CDR3 DNA: TGTGCCAGCAGCGCCAGACTAGCGGGAGACACAGATACGCAGTATTTT

J gene: TRBJ2-1
D gene: .
clone size: few
V gene: TRBV18
CDR3 protein: CASSPNLRSYNEQFF
CDR3 DNA: TGTGCCAGCTCACCAAATCTCCGCTCCTACAATGAGCAGTTCTTC

J gene: TRBJ2-3
D gene: TRBD1
clone size: .
V gene: TRBV24-1
CDR3 protein: CATSVDRGGTDTQYF
CDR3 DNA: TGTGCCACCAGTGTGGACAGGGGTGGCACAGATACGCAGTATTTT

J gene: TRBJ2-2
D gene: TRBD2
clone size: .
V gene: TRBV7-3
CDR3 protein: CASSLTGGSTGELFF
CDR3 DNA: TGTGCCAGCAGCTTAACGGGAGGGTCCACCGGGGAGCTGTTTTTT

J gene: TRBJ2-7
D gene: .
clone size: .
V gene: TRBV7-9
CDR3 protein: CASSFPTGGSSYEQYF
CDR3 DNA: TGTGCCAGCAGCTTCCCGACAGGCGGGAGTTCCTACGAGCAGTACTTC

J gene: TRBJ1-5
D gene: .
clone size: .
V gene: TRBV28
CDR3 protein: CASSSHTSLRAQHF
CDR3 DNA: TGTGCCAGCAGTTCCCATACCTCATTGCGAGCCCAGCATTTT

J gene: TRBJ2-2
D gene: TRBD2
clone size: .
V gene: TRBV24-1
CDR3 protein: CATSDSGRGNTGELFF
CDR3 DNA: TGTGCCACCAGTGATTCCGGGAGGGGCAACACCGGGGAGCTGTTTTTT

J gene: TRBJ2-1
D gene: .
clone size: .
V gene: TRBV27
CDR3 protein: CASSLWSLGGQRAGPSYNEQFF
CDR3 DNA: TGTGCCAGCAGTTTATGGTCCCTCGGGGGACAGCGGGCGGGACCGTCCTACAATGAGCAGTTCTTC

J gene: TRBJ2-1
D gene: TRBD2
clone size: .
V gene: TRBV9
CDR3 protein: CASSDPGLGHNEQFF
CDR3 DNA: TGTGCCAGCAGCGACCCGGGACTAGGCCACAATGAGCAGTTCTTC

J gene: TRBJ1-2
D gene: .
clone size: .
V gene: TRBV6-6
CDR3 protein: CASSYRGNGYTF
CDR3 DNA: TGTGCCAGCAGTTACCGGGGGAATGGCTACACCTTC

J gene: TRBJ2-1
D gene: .
clone size: .
V gene: TRBV5-4
CDR3 protein: CASSLETGDEQFF
CDR3 DNA: TGTGCCAGCAGCTTGGAGACGGGAGATGAGCAGTTCTTC

J gene: TRBJ1-6
D gene: .
clone size: .
V gene: TRBV28
CDR3 protein: CASTSGSYNSPLHF
CDR3 DNA: TGTGCCAGCACGTCGGGGTCCTATAATTCACCCCTCCACTTT

J gene: TRBJ2-6
D gene: .
clone size: .
V gene: TRBV24-1
CDR3 protein: CATSDGGTSGANVLTF
CDR3 DNA: TGTGCCACCAGTGATGGCGGTACCTCTGGGGCCAACGTCCTGACTTTC

J gene: TRBJ2-3
D gene: .
clone size: .
V gene: TRBV5-1
CDR3 protein: CASSLAGTPSTDTQYF
CDR3 DNA: TGCGCCAGCAGCTTAGCCGGGACACCCAGCACAGATACGCAGTATTTT

J gene: TRBJ2-3
D gene: .
clone size: .
V gene: TRBV7-2
CDR3 protein: CASSLGSGGSTDTQYF
CDR3 DNA: TGTGCCAGCAGCTTAGGATCCGGGGGAAGCACAGATACGCAGTATTTT

J gene: TRBJ2-1
D gene: .
clone size: .
V gene: TRBV29-1
CDR3 protein: CSVERGMSTNEQFF
CDR3 DNA: TGCAGCGTTGAACGCGGTATGAGTACGAATGAGCAGTTCTTC

J gene: TRBJ1-5
D gene: TRBD1
clone size: .
V gene: TRBV29-1
CDR3 protein: CSAGQGNNQPQHF
CDR3 DNA: TGCAGCGCGGGACAGGGGAACAATCAGCCCCAGCATTTT

J gene: TRBJ1-5
D gene: TRBD1
clone size: .
V gene: TRBV15
CDR3 protein: CATGTGLNQPQHF
CDR3 DNA: TGTGCCACCGGGACAGGGCTCAATCAGCCCCAGCATTTT

J gene: TRBJ2-7
D gene: TRBD2
clone size: once
V gene: TRBV5-4
CDR3 protein: CASGLTSDSYEQYF
CDR3 DNA: TGTGCCAGCGGCCTGACTAGCGACTCCTACGAGCAGTACTTC

J gene: TRBJ1-1
D gene: .
clone size: .
V gene: TRBV6-2/TRBV6-3
CDR3 protein: CASSYTQNTEAFF
CDR3 DNA: TGTGCCAGCAGTTATACACAGAACACTGAAGCTTTCTTT

J gene: TRBJ1-5
D gene: .
clone size: .
V gene: TRBV15
CDR3 protein: CATSSLDQPQHF
CDR3 DNA: TGTGCCACCAGCAGTCTAGATCAGCCCCAGCATTTT

J gene: TRBJ2-5
D gene: TRBD1
clone size: .
V gene: TRBV4-1
CDR3 protein: CASSPSGDRKETQYF
CDR3 DNA: TGCGCCAGCAGCCCCTCAGGGGACAGAAAAGAGACCCAGTACTTC

J gene: TRBJ2-2
D gene: .
clone size: .
V gene: TRBV7-6
CDR3 protein: CASSLDLVTSRTGELFF
CDR3 DNA: TGTGCCAGCAGCTTAGACCTAGTGACTAGTAGGACCGGGGAGCTGTTTTTT

J gene: TRBJ1-2
D gene: .
clone size: .
V gene: TRBV5-5
CDR3 protein: CASSLGPDRDNYGYTF
CDR3 DNA: TGTGCCAGCAGCTTGGGACCAGACAGAGACAACTATGGCTACACCTTC

J gene: TRBJ2-2
D gene: .
clone size: .
V gene: TRBV19
CDR3 protein: CASTVARGTGELFF
CDR3 DNA: TGTGCCAGTACGGTAGCCCGCGGCACCGGGGAGCTGTTTTTT

J gene: TRBJ2-1
D gene: TRBD2
clone size: .
V gene: TRBV11-1
CDR3 protein: CASSFSGIPYNEQFF
CDR3 DNA: TGTGCCAGCAGCTTTAGCGGGATCCCCTACAATGAGCAGTTCTTC